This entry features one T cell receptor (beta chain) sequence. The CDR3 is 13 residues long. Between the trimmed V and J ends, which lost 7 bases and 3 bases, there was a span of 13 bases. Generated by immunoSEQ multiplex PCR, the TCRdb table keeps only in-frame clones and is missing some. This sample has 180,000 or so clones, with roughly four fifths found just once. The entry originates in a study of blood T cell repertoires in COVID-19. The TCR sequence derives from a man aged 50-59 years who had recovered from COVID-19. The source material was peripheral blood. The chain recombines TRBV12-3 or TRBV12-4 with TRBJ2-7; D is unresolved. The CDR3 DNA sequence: TGTGCCAGCACCCCTAGGAGCGACTACGAGCAGTACTTC. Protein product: CASTPRSDYEQYF.